A single sample is the source of the 10 T cell receptor beta chains below, sequenced in a study of T cell responses to AZD1222 COVID-19 vaccine. The repertoire was sequenced with immunoSEQ multiplex PCR; TCRdb's copy has only in-frame clones and lacks some. Found here are 130,000 or so clones, roughly 90% of them singletons; the top ten hold 2.5% to 3.5%. Material: peripheral blood, obtained on day 0 of AZD1222 vaccination. The receptors were sampled from an adult in good health.

This clone showed up just once. This chain connects TRBV7-2 to TRBJ2-2; tentative D call: TRBD1 (6 bases). Germline V gene lookup returns CDR1 SGHTA and CDR2 FQGNSA. The CDR3 totals 15 residues. With 7 bases removed from V and 1 base from J, the gap between germline ends came to 13 bases. The CDR3 coding sequence is TGTGCCAGCAACGAGAGGACAGTGAACACCGGGGAGCTGTTTTTT. Residues: CASNERTVNTGELFF.

The V gene is TRBV4-2, the J gene TRBJ2-1; D unresolved. The CDR3 contains 17 residues. Germline CDR1 is LGHNA and CDR2 is YNFKEQ. Between the trimmed V and J ends, which lost 0 bases and 0 bases, there was a span of 12 bases. CDR3 loop: CASSQDLRVSSYNEQFF. For the CDR3, the DNA is TGTGCCAGCAGCCAAGATCTAAGGGTTAGCTCCTACAATGAGCAGTTCTTC.

The rearrangement links TRBV7-2 to TRBJ2-5; TRBD1 matches 7 bases. The trim removed 5 bases at V and 5 bases at J, leaving 20 bases unmatched. This CDR3 has 18 amino acids. CDR1 and CDR2 (germline): SGHTA, FQGNSA. DNA of the CDR3: TGTGCCAGCAGCCCCCGACTCGACAGGGCCGGAGGCGGGGAGACCCAGTACTTC. Its protein product is CASSPRLDRAGGGETQYF.

The chain is built from TRBV18 and TRBJ1-1; 8 bases align to TRBD1. CDR3 length equals 16 residues. The J segment lost 0 bases and the V segment lost 5 bases, leaving 8 bases of the junction unmatched. Germline CDR1 and CDR2: KGHSH and LQKENI. The DNA for the CDR3 is TGTGCCAGCTCATCGACAGGGGTCGGGGTGAACACTGAAGCTTTCTTT. This encodes CASSSTGVGVNTEAFF.

This chain links TRBV4-3 with TRBJ1-2; 11 bases map to TRBD1. The trim removed 1 base at V and 4 bases at J, leaving 5 bases unmatched. This CDR3 has 16 amino acids. Germline CDR1 is LGHNA and CDR2 is YSLEER. CDR3 amino acids: CASSQGWTGGVYGYTF. CDR3 nucleotide sequence: TGCGCCAGCAGCCAAGGGTGGACAGGGGGCGTCTATGGCTACACCTTC.

The J gene is TRBJ2-2, the V gene TRBV4-1; no clear D gene. Germline values: CDR1 MGHRA, CDR2 YSYEKL. The V end lost 0 bases, the J end lost 1 base, and 9 bases lay between the germline ends. The CDR3 extends over 16 amino acids. The CDR3 DNA is TGCGCCAGCAGCCAAGACCCCCGAGGGAACACCGGGGAGCTGTTTTTT. Residues: CASSQDPRGNTGELFF.

This clone has a handful of counts. This sequence joins TRBV11-2 and TRBJ1-4; D ambiguous. This CDR3 has 13 residues. The V end was cut by 4 bases, the J end by 6 bases, with 9 bases between. Germline CDR1 is SGHAT and CDR2 is FQNNGV. CDR3 protein: CASSSGNYEKLFF. The CDR3 DNA sequence: TGTGCCAGCAGCTCCGGAAACTATGAAAAACTGTTTTTT.

The chain joins TRBV10-2 to TRBJ1-1; D gene ambiguous. The germline V gene encodes CDR1 WSHSY and CDR2 SAAADI. Trimming left V 2 bases short and J 1 base short, with 8 bases between. The CDR3 sequence is 14 residues long. CDR3 sequence: CASSEVRRNTEAFF. The CDR3 region has the DNA TGCGCCAGCAGTGAGGTCAGGAGGAACACTGAAGCTTTCTTT.

V gene TRBV9 combines with J gene TRBJ2-2, with TRBD1 matching 9 bases. Trimming cost V 0 bases and J 6 bases; bases outside gene matches: 9. Germline CDR1 is SGDLS and CDR2 is YYNGEE. CDR3 size: 17 residues. The CDR3, as DNA: TGTGCCAGCAGCGTAGGAGCCGGGACAGGGAATGCCGGGGAGCTGTTTTTT. Translated: CASSVGAGTGNAGELFF.

The rearrangement joins TRBV11-3 to TRBJ2-1; D gene uncertain. The CDR3 is 14 residues long. Germline CDR1 is SGHNT and CDR2 is YENEEA. V lost 5 bases and J 7 bases, leaving 15 bases between the germline ends. Here the CDR3 DNA reads TGTGCCAGCAGCACCTCCTCCGGGTCAAATGAGCAGTTCTTC. It codes for CASSTSSGSNEQFF.